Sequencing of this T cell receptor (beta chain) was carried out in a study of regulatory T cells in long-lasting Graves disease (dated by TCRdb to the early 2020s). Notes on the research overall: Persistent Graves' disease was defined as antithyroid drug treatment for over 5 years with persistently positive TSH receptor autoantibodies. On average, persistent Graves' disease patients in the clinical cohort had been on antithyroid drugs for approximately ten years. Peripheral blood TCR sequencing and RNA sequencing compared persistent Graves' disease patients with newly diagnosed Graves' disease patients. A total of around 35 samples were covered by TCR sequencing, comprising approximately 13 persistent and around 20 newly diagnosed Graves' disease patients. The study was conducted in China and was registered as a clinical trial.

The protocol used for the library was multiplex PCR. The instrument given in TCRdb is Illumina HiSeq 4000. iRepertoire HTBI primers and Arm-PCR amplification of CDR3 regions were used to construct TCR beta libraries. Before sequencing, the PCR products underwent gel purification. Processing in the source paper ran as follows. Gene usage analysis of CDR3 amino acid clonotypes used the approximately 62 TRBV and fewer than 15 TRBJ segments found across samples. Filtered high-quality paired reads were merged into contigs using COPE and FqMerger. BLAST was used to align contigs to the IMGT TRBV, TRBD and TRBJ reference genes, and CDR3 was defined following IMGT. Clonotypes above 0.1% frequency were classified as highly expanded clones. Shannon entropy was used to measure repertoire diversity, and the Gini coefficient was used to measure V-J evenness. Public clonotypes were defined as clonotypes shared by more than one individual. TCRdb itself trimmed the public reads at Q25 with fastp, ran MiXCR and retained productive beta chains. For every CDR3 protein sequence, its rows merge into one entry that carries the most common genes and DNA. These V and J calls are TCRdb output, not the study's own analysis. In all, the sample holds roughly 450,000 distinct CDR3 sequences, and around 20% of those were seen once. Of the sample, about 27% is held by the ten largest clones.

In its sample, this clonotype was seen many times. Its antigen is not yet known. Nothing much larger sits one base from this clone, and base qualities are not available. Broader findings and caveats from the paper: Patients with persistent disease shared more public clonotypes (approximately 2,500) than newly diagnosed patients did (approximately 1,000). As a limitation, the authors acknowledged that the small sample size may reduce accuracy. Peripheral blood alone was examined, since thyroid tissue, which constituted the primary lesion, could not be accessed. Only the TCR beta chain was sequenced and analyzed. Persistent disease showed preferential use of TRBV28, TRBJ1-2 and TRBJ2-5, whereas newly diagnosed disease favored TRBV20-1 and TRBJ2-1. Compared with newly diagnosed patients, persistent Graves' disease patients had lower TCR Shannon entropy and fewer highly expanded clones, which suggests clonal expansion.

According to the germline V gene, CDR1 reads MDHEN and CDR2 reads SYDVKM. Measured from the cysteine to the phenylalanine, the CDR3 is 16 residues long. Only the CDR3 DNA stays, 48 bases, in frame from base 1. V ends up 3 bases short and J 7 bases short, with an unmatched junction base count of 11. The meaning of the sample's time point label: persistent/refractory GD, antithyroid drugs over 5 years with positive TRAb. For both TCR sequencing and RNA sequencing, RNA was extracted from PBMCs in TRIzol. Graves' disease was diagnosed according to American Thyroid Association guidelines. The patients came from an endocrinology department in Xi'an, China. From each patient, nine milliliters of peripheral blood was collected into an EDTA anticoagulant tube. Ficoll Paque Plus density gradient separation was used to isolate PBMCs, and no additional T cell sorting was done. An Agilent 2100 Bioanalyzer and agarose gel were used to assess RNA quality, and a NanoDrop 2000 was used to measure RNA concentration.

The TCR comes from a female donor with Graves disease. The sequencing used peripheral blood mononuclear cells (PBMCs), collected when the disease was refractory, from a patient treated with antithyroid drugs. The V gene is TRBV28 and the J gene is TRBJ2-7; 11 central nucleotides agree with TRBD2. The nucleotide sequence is TGTGCCAGCAGTTTCCCTAGCGGGAGGATGGTCTGGGAGCAGTACTTC. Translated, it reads CASSFPSGRMVWEQYF.